This T cell receptor (beta chain) appears in the sequencing data of a study of type 1 regulatory T cells. Turning to the study itself: T-allo10 is an in vitro-generated, Tr1-enriched CD4 T cell product specific for alloantigen.

Notes on this clonotype: The antigen remains unidentified.

This CDR3 region has 15 residues. Germline V lookup: CDR1 SEHNR, CDR2 FQNEAQ (reference sequence). The V end lost 2 bases, the J end lost 4 bases, and 14 bases lay between the germline ends. Graft donor-derived T-allo10 cells were described as host-alloantigen-specific, anergic, and alloantigen-specifically suppressive. TCRdb called the reads again in MiXCR, with one record for every CDR3 protein. The data contain about 24,000 distinct CDR3 sequences, over 60% of them singletons. The V call is TRBV7-9, the J call TRBJ1-1, with a tentative D call TRBD1 (6 bases). The sequence derives from a human donor in good health. The sample taken for sequencing was cultured T cells, either the whole culture or a sorted T cell fraction (not recorded which). The subset was: Tr1-enriched cell product generated in vitro against host alloantigens. In nucleotides, the CDR3 is TGTGCCAGCAGCTTATGGTCAGGGGTTAGCACTGAAGCTTTCTTT. Its translation: CASSLWSGVSTEAFF.